These 16 T cell receptor beta chains originate from one sample sequenced in a study of HIV-infected children after antiretroviral therapy interruption. RNA-based 3' RACE libraries used unique molecular identifiers. TCRdb reanalysed the 3' RACE reads using MiXCR and keeps one entry per CDR3 protein. The sample lists around 41,000 distinct CDR3 sequences, approximately 7% seen once, with approximately 1% in the top ten. The treatment denotes: PENTA 11 planned treatment interruption arm or continuous ART arm. This sample comprised CD45RA+ CD4+ T cells from PBMCs, pooled from several time points, obtained from a donor given antiretroviral therapy, either interrupted or continuous. Noted subset: naive CD4+ CD45RA+ CD45RO- T cells. These receptors were collected from a pool of human donors with HIV.

The table lists this clonotype with many counts. The genes are TRBV28 and TRBJ2-7; TRBD1 or TRBD2 may be the D gene (6 bases each). CDR3 length: 14 amino acids. The ends were cut back, 2 bases at V and 2 bases at J, with 10 bases in the middle. Germline values: CDR1 MDHEN, CDR2 SYDVKM. The CDR3 DNA reads as TGTGCCAGCAGTTTACTGGGGGGCCCCTACGAGCAGTACTTC. It encodes CASSLLGGPYEQYF.

This clonotype appeared many times. The genes are TRBV12-3 or TRBV12-4 and TRBJ1-2; D perhaps matches TRBD1 (5 bases). V lost 4 bases to trimming and J lost 8 bases, with 14 bases between them. The CDR3 covers 13 residues. Written as DNA, the CDR3 is TGTGCCAGCAGTTCGAATTTTTACAGGGGCTACACCTTC. As protein: CASSSNFYRGYTF.

In its sample, this clonotype was seen many times. The chain carries TRBV2 and TRBJ2-2; possibly TRBD2 for D (5 bases). Germline lookup yields CDR1 SNHLY and CDR2 FYNNEI. Trimming removed 6 bases from V and 1 base from J, with 12 bases in between. This CDR3 region has 15 residues. For the CDR3, the DNA is TGTGCCAGCAGAGAGGGCGACCTGAACACCGGGGAGCTGTTTTTT. Encoded protein: CASREGDLNTGELFF.

This clonotype occurred many times. The genes are TRBV7-6 and TRBJ1-6, with 11 nucleotides matching TRBD1. CDR3 length: 16 amino acids. From germline, CDR1 is SGHVS and CDR2 FNYEAQ. The J segment lost 9 bases and the V segment lost 5 bases, leaving 9 bases of the junction unmatched. The CDR3: CASSLARDRGSSPLHF. As DNA, the CDR3 is TGTGCCAGCAGCCTCGCGAGGGACAGGGGGAGTTCACCCCTCCACTTT.

About this clonotype itself: A read error may produce the germline difference seen at one junction end. The chain joins TRBV10-2 to TRBJ2-7; TRBD1 matches 9 bases. The germline V gene encodes CDR1 WSHSY and CDR2 SAAADI. There are 15 residues in the CDR3. CDR3 in DNA: TGTGCCATCAGTGGAACGGGACAGGGAATCGACGAGCAGTACTTC. Protein sequence: CAISGTGQGIDEQYF.

This rearrangement joins TRBV27 to TRBJ2-3; 9 bases are a match to TRBD2. After removal of 7 bases from V and 7 bases from J, the junction contained 12 bases not matched to a gene. Germline loops: CDR1 MNHEY, CDR2 SMNVEV (reference sequence). CDR3 length: 15 amino acids. This CDR3 reads CASTVTSGPPYTQYF. Written as DNA, the CDR3 is TGTGCCAGCACCGTCACTAGCGGGCCACCTTATACGCAGTATTTT.

This clonotype was detected many times. The chain is built from TRBV28 and TRBJ2-7; 9 bases match TRBD1. This CDR3 is built from 14 residues. Germline CDR1 is MDHEN and CDR2 is SYDVKM. V trimming: 9 bases; J trimming: 4 bases; junction bases outside the gene matches: 10. The CDR3 here is CASTGGAGGYEQYF. CDR3 DNA: TGTGCCAGTACAGGGGGCGCCGGGGGGTACGAGCAGTACTTC.

The sample holds many counts of this clonotype. The DNA for the CDR3 is TGTGCCAGCAGAGACAGGTTCCTCTACAATGAGCAGTTCTTC. Translating it yields CASRDRFLYNEQFF. The chain carries TRBV2 and TRBJ2-1, with a weak D call TRBD1 (6 bases). The CDR3 has 14 amino acids. The germline V gene has CDR1 SNHLY and CDR2 FYNNEI. Trimming removed 6 bases from V and 3 bases from J, with 12 bases in between.

The table lists this clonotype with many counts. This chain connects TRBV24-1 to TRBJ1-1, with 7 bases lining up with TRBD1. The V and J ends lost 6 bases and 4 bases, in that order; junction bases with no gene match: 10. This CDR3 contains 15 residues. Germline CDR1 and CDR2: KGHDR and SFDVKD. The CDR3 DNA sequence: TGTGCCACCAGTAAAGCGACAGGGAGAGTCACTGAAGCTTTCTTT. This gives the protein CATSKATGRVTEAFF.

This clonotype has at least ten counts. The junction departs from the called germline gene at one end, perhaps through a read error. The chain links TRBV6-6 to TRBJ2-3; 11 nucleotides line up with TRBD1. The CDR3 has 16 amino acids. Per germline, CDR1 MNHNY and CDR2 SVGAGI (reference sequence). CDR3 protein: CASSERTGGAAETLYF. DNA of the CDR3: TGTGCCAGCAGTGAGCGGACAGGGGGCGCGGCAGAAACGCTGTATTTT.

There are many counts of this clonotype. This chain connects TRBV18 to TRBJ2-7; D remains unclear. Germline values: CDR1 KGHSH, CDR2 LQKENI. V lost 5 bases and J lost 5, with 19 bases in between. The CDR3 is 15 residues long. The CDR3 sequence: CASSSSRTGMDEQYF. The CDR3 bases are TGTGCCAGCTCATCCTCACGAACCGGTATGGACGAGCAGTACTTC.

This clonotype was found many times. V gene TRBV27 combines with J gene TRBJ2-6; D gene ambiguous. Germline-derived CDR1 and CDR2 are MNHEY and SMNVEV (reference sequence). The CDR3 runs to 20 residues. V dropped 5 bases and J dropped 0 bases, with 23 bases sitting between them. CDR3 amino acids: CASSPDPDRAIYSGANVLTF. Written as DNA, the CDR3 is TGTGCCAGCAGTCCAGATCCGGACCGCGCCATCTACTCTGGGGCCAACGTCCTGACTTTC.

This clonotype was seen at least ten times. This rearrangement joins TRBV29-1 to TRBJ2-4, with D unclear. CDR1 and CDR2 from the germline V gene are SQVTM and ANQGSEA. Trimming stripped 2 bases from V and 9 bases from J, with 23 bases between. The CDR3 length is 16 residues. This CDR3 is CSVERRGPTGIGIQYF. DNA of the CDR3: TGCAGCGTTGAACGGAGAGGACCCACTGGGATAGGCATTCAGTACTTC.

This clonotype was seen only a few times. This sequence joins TRBV5-1 and TRBJ2-7; no clear D gene. Trimming stripped 4 bases from V and 4 bases from J, with 6 bases between. This CDR3 has 11 residues. Germline-derived CDR1 and CDR2 are SGHRS and YFSETQ. The CDR3 is CASSLHYEQYF. The CDR3 region has the DNA TGCGCCAGCAGCCTGCATTACGAGCAGTACTTC.

V and J are TRBV7-9 and TRBJ2-3; 10 nucleotides agree with TRBD2. The CDR3 has 16 amino acids. The germline V gene encodes CDR1 SEHNR and CDR2 FQNEAQ (reference sequence). J was trimmed by 1 base and V by 0 bases; bases with no gene match: 1. In DNA form, the CDR3 reads TGTGCCAGCAGCTTAGCGGGGACTAGCGGCACAGATACGCAGTATTTT. This sequence encodes CASSLAGTSGTDTQYF. The full variable domain, in which reference TRBV7-9 and TRBJ2-3 provide the parts outside the CDR3, is DTGVSQNPRHKITKRGQNVTFRCDPISEHNRLYWYRQTLGQGPEFLTYFQNEAQLEKSRLLSDRFSAERPKGSFSTLEIQRTEQGDSAMYLCASSLAGTSGTDTQYFGPGTRLTVL.

This clonotype was observed many times. The V call is TRBV4-1, the J call TRBJ2-5; maybe TRBD2 (6 bases). CDR1 is MGHRA and CDR2 is YSYEKL in the germline V gene. The CDR3 is 18 amino acids. The V end was cut by 4 bases, the J end by 2 bases, with 23 bases between. As DNA, the CDR3 is TGCGCCAGCAGCCGATCCCCTGTCTTGCGCGGGGTACAAGAGACCCAGTACTTC. The encoded protein is CASSRSPVLRGVQETQYF.